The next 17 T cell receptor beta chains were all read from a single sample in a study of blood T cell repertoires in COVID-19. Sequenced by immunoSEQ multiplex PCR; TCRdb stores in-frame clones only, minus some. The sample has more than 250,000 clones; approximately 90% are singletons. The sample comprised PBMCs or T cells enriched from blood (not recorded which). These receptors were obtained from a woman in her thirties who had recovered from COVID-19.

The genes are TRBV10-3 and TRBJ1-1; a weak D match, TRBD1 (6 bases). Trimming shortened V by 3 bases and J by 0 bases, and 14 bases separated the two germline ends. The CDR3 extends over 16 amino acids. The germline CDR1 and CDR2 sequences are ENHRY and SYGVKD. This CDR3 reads CAISDLRDKLNTEAFF. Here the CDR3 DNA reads TGTGCCATCAGTGATCTCCGGGACAAGCTGAACACTGAAGCTTTCTTT.

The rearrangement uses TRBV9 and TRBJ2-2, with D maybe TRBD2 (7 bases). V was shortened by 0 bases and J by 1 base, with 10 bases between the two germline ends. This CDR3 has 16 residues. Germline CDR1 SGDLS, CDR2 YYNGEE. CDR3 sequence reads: CASSVDGGRNTGELFF. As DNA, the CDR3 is TGTGCCAGCAGCGTAGACGGGGGGCGGAACACCGGGGAGCTGTTTTTT.

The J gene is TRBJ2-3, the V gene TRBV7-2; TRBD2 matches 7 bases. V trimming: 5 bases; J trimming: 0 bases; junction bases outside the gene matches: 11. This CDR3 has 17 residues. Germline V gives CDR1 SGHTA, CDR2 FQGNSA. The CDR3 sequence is CASSVRGGPGSTDTQYF. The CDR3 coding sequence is TGTGCCAGCAGCGTCCGCGGGGGACCCGGTAGCACAGATACGCAGTATTTT.

DNA for the CDR3: TGTGCCAGCAGCACAGATAGCAATCAGCCCCAGCATTTT. It translates to CASSTDSNQPQHF. The chain joins TRBV7-8 to TRBJ1-5; D not resolved. Looked up from germline, CDR1 is SGHVS and CDR2 is FQNEAQ. The CDR3 is made up of 13 amino acids. Trimming shortened V by 5 bases and J by 0 bases, and 5 bases separated the two germline ends.

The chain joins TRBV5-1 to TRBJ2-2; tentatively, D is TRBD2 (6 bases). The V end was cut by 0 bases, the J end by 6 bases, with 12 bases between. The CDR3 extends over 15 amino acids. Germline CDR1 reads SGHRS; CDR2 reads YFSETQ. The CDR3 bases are TGCGCCAGCAGCTTGGAAGGAGGGGCGGCCGGGGAGCTGTTTTTT. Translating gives CASSLEGGAAGELFF.

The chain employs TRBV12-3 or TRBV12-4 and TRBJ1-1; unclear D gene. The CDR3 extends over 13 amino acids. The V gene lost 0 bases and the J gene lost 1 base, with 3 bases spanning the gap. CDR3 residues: CASSLAQNTEAFF. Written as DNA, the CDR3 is TGTGCCAGCAGTTTAGCCCAGAACACTGAAGCTTTCTTT.

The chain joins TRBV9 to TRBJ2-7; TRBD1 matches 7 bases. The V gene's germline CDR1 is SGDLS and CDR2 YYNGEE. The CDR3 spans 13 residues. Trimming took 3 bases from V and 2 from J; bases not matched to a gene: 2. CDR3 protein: CASSGDRPYEQYF. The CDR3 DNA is TGTGCCAGCAGCGGGGACAGACCCTACGAGCAGTACTTC.

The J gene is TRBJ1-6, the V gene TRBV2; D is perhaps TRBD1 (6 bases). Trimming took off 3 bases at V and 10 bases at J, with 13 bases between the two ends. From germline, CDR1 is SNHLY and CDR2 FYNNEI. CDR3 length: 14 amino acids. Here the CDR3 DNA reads TGTGCCAGCAGTGAGGGGGGGGCGAGGTCACCCCTCCACTTT. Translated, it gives CASSEGGARSPLHF.

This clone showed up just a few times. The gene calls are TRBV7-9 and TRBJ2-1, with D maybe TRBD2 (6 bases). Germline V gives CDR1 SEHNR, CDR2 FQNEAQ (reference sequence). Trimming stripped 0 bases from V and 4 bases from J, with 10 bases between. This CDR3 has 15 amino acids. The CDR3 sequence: CASSLASGVYNEQFF. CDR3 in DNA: TGTGCCAGCAGCTTAGCTAGCGGTGTATACAATGAGCAGTTCTTC.

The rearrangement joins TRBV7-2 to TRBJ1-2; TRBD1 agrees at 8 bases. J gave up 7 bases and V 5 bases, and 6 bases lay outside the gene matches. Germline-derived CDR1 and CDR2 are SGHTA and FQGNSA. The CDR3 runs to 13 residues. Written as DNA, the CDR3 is TGTGCCAGCAGCATGCAGGGGGCTGGTGGCTACACCTTC. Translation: CASSMQGAGGYTF.

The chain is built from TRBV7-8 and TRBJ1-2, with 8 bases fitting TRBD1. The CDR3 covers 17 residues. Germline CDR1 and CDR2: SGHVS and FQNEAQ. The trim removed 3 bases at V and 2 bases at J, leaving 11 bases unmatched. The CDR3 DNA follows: TGTGCCAGCAGCTTTAGGTTCGACAGGGGTCGCAACTATGGCTACACCTTC. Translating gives CASSFRFDRGRNYGYTF.

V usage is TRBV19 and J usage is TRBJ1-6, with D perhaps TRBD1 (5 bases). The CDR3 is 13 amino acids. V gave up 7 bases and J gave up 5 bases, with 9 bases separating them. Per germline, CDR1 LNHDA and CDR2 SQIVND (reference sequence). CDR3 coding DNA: TGTGCCAGTACCAGGGAAAATAATTCACCCCTCCACTTT. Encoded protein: CASTRENNSPLHF. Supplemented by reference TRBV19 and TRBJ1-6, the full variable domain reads DGGITQSPKYLFRKEGQNVTLSCEQNLNHDAMYWYRQDPGQGLRLIYYSQIVNDFQKGDIAEGYSVSREKKESFPLTVTSAQKNPTAFYLCASTRENNSPLHFGNGTRLTVT.

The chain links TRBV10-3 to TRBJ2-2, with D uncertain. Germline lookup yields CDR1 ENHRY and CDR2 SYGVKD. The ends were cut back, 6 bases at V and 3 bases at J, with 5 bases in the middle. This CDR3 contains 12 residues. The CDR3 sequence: CAIRSDTGELFF. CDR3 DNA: TGTGCCATCAGGTCGGACACCGGGGAGCTGTTTTTT.

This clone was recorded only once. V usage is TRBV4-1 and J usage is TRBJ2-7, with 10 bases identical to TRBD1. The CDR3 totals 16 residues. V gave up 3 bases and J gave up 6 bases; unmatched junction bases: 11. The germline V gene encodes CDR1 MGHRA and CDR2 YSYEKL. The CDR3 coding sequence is TGCGCCAGCAGCCAGGGTGAGACAGGGGGCTTTGGCGAGCAGTACTTC. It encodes CASSQGETGGFGEQYF.

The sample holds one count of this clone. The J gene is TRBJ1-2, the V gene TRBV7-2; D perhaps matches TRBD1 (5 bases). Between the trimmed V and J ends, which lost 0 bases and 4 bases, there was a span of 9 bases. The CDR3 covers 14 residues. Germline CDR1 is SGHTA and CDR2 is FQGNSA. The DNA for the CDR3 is TGTGCCAGCAGCTTAGCGAGGACAAGCTATGGCTACACCTTC. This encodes CASSLARTSYGYTF.

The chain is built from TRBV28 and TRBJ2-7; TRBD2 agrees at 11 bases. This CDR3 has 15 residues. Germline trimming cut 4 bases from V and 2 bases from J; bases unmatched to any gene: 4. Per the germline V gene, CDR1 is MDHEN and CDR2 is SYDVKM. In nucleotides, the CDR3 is TGTGCCAGCAGTTCTCTGACTAGCGGGGCCTACGAGCAGTACTTC. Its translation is CASSSLTSGAYEQYF.

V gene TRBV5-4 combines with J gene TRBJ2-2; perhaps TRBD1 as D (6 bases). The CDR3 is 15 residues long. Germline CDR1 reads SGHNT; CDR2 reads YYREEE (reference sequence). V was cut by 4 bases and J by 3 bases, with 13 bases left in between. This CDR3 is CASSPSGTHTGELFF. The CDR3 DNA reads TGTGCCAGCAGCCCTTCCGGGACACACACCGGGGAGCTGTTTTTT. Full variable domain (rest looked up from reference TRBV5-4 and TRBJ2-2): ETGVTQSPTHLIKTRGQQVTLRCSSQSGHNTVSWYQQALGQGPQFIFQYYREEENGRGNFPPRFSGLQFPNYSSELNVNALELDDSALYLCASSPSGTHTGELFFGEGSRLTVL.